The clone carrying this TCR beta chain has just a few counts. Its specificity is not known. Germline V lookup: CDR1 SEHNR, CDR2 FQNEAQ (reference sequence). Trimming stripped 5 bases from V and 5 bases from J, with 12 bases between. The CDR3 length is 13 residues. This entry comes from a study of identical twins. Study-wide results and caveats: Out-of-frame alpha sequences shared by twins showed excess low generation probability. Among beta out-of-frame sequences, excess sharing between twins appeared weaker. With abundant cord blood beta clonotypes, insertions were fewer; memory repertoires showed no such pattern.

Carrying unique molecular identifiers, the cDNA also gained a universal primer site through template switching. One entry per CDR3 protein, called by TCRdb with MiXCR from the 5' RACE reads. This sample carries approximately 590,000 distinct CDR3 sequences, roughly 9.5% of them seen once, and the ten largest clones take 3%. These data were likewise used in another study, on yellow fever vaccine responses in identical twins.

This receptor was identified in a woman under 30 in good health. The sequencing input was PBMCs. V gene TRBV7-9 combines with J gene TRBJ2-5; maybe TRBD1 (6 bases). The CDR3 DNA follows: TGTGCCAGCAGCCCTCACAGGGCGGAGACCCAGTACTTC. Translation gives CASSPHRAETQYF. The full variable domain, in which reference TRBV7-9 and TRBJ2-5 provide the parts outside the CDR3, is DTGVSQNPRHKITKRGQNVTFRCDPISEHNRLYWYRQTLGQGPEFLTYFQNEAQLEKSRLLSDRFSAERPKGSFSTLEIQRTEQGDSAMYLCASSPHRAETQYFGPGTRLLVL.